Listed below are T cell receptor beta chains from one sample, sequenced in a study of cytomegalovirus exposure and HLA in healthy donors. The protocol was immunoSEQ multiplex PCR, while the TCRdb copy is restricted to in-frame clones and leaves out a portion. The sample has 220,000 or so clones; roughly 84% are singletons. The sequenced material came from PBMCs. The receptors come from a woman between 25 and 40 years old in good health and CMV-seropositive. CDR3s include the opening cysteine and the closing phenylalanine or tryptophan. D genes are given only for firm matches. Clone size is given for some rows only: seen once, a few or many times, or a class if the clone is expanded.

>TRBJ2-7|-|-|TRBV19
CASSPKGRREQYF
TGTGCCAGTAGCCCCAAGGGACGGAGGGAGCAGTACTTC
>TRBJ2-2|TRBD2|few|TRBV4-2
CASSQPETSSGELFF
TGTGCCAGCAGCCAACCAGAGACTAGCTCCGGGGAGCTGTTTTTT
>TRBJ2-7|TRBD2|once|TRBV4-2
CASSQEAGGHWYEQYF
TGTGCCAGCAGCCAAGAGGCGGGGGGGCACTGGTACGAGCAGTACTTC
>TRBJ1-3|-|-|TRBV18
CASSPPTVNPWDTIYF
TGTGCCAGCTCACCACCGACGGTAAATCCATGGGACACCATATATTTT
>TRBJ2-5|-|-|TRBV19
CASSPALYQETQYF
TGTGCCAGTAGTCCCGCCCTGTACCAAGAGACCCAGTACTTC
>TRBJ1-1|TRBD1|once|TRBV6-1
CASSEVGTGAEAFF
TGTGCCAGCAGTGAAGTGGGGACAGGGGCTGAAGCTTTCTTT
>TRBJ1-2|-|few|TRBV14
CASSQDGVSGYTF
TGTGCCAGCAGTCAAGACGGCGTAAGTGGCTACACCTTC
>TRBJ2-3|-|once|TRBV29-1
CSVAPDLGPGTDTQYF
TGCAGCGTTGCCCCTGACTTGGGGCCCGGCACAGATACGCAGTATTTT
>TRBJ2-7|TRBD1|-|TRBV30
CASTGTERYEQYF
TGTGCATCCACCGGGACAGAACGCTACGAGCAGTACTTC
>TRBJ2-1|TRBD2|-|TRBV27
CASSFSSGSSYNEQFF
TGTGCCAGCAGTTTCTCTAGCGGGTCCTCCTACAATGAGCAGTTCTTC
>TRBJ1-1|-|-|TRBV5-4
CASSWDNIEAFF
TGTGCCAGCAGCTGGGACAACATTGAAGCTTTCTTT
>TRBJ2-7|TRBD1|-|TRBV11-2
CASSLDRGQGASYEQYF
TGTGCCAGCAGCTTAGATCGTGGACAGGGGGCATCCTACGAGCAGTACTTC
>TRBJ2-7|-|once|TRBV6-5
CASSSDSYEQYF
TGTGCCAGCAGTTCGGACAGCTACGAGCAGTACTTC
>TRBJ2-1|-|-|TRBV2
CASSGGTTSYNEQFF
TGTGCCAGCAGTGGAGGTACCACCTCCTACAATGAGCAGTTCTTC
>TRBJ2-1|-|-|TRBV18
CASSPPSKSSYNEQFF
TGTGCCAGCTCACCACCGTCCAAAAGCTCCTACAATGAGCAGTTCTTC
>TRBJ1-4|TRBD1|-|TRBV5-4
CASSLAGPGTGTEKLFF
TGTGCCAGCAGCTTGGCCGGGCCGGGGACAGGGACCGAAAAACTGTTTTTT
>TRBJ1-2|-|-|TRBV10-3
CAISATNYGYTF
TGTGCCATCAGTGCAACTAACTATGGCTACACCTTC
>TRBJ2-1|-|-|TRBV27
CASSFSVRYSYNEQFF
TGTGCCAGCAGTTTCTCTGTCAGATACTCCTACAATGAGCAGTTCTTC
>TRBJ1-1|-|-|TRBV6-5
CASNDGGRGYTEAFF
TGTGCCAGCAATGACGGGGGGCGCGGTTACACTGAAGCTTTCTTT
>TRBJ1-2|-|-|TRBV19
CASSSREGGANGYTF
TGTGCCAGTAGTTCCCGGGAGGGGGGCGCCAACGGCTACACCTTC
>TRBJ2-7|-|-|TRBV20-1
CSGANYEQYF
TGCAGTGGGGCGAACTACGAGCAGTACTTC
>TRBJ1-2|-|-|TRBV29-1
CSVDGYTF
TGCAGCGTCGATGGCTACACCTTC
>TRBJ2-7|-|once|TRBV30
CAWRSSTRYEQYF
TGTGCCTGGAGATCATCAACTAGGTACGAGCAGTACTTC